These T cell receptor beta chains were read from a single sample in a study of control samples from healthy donors and cancer patients. The protocol was immunoSEQ multiplex PCR, while the TCRdb copy is restricted to in-frame clones and leaves out a portion. The table shows approximately 150,000 clones, with about 90% occurring only once. The sample taken for sequencing was blood. The source is a man between 18 and 35 years old in good health. Both conserved end residues are part of each CDR3. D genes are given only for firm matches. Some rows have no size entry. The others give once, few or many, or a class for an expanded clone.

CDR3 protein: CASSADRTSNQPQHF
CDR3 DNA: TGTGCCAGCTCAGCGGACAGAACTAGCAATCAGCCCCAGCATTTT
V gene: TRBV18
J gene: TRBJ1-5
clone size: -
D gene: -

CDR3 protein: CASSLQGLLTDTQYF
CDR3 DNA: TGTGCCAGCAGCCTCCAGGGCCTACTCACAGATACGCAGTATTTT
V gene: TRBV7-2
J gene: TRBJ2-3
clone size: -
D gene: -

CDR3 protein: CASSERDLSFYEQYF
CDR3 DNA: TGTGCCAGCAGCGAGAGGGACTTATCATTCTACGAGCAGTACTTC
V gene: TRBV2
J gene: TRBJ2-7
clone size: -
D gene: -

CDR3 protein: CASSPTRLAGGIGELFF
CDR3 DNA: TGTGCCAGCAGCCCCACCCGACTAGCGGGGGGCATCGGGGAGCTGTTTTTT
V gene: TRBV7-9
J gene: TRBJ2-2
clone size: medium-sized
D gene: TRBD2

CDR3 protein: CASSPRQGGNTEAFF
CDR3 DNA: TGTGCCAGCTCACCACGACAGGGTGGGAACACTGAAGCTTTCTTT
V gene: TRBV18
J gene: TRBJ1-1
clone size: -
D gene: TRBD1

CDR3 protein: CASSQGDQRETQYF
CDR3 DNA: TGTGCCAGCAGCCAAGGAGACCAGCGAGAGACCCAGTACTTC
V gene: TRBV14
J gene: TRBJ2-5
clone size: -
D gene: -

CDR3 protein: CASSYGLDLPGELFF
CDR3 DNA: TGTGCCAGCAGTTACGGACTAGATCTCCCCGGGGAGCTGTTTTTT
V gene: TRBV6-2/TRBV6-3
J gene: TRBJ2-2
clone size: -
D gene: TRBD2

CDR3 protein: CASSTPGRGYGYTF
CDR3 DNA: TGTGCCAGCAGTACCCCGGGGCGAGGCTATGGCTACACCTTC
V gene: TRBV28
J gene: TRBJ1-2
clone size: -
D gene: -

CDR3 protein: CASSSAPSGQRNSPLHF
CDR3 DNA: TGTGCCAGCAGCTCGGCCCCTTCGGGACAGAGAAATTCACCCCTCCACTTT
V gene: TRBV7-8
J gene: TRBJ1-6
clone size: -
D gene: TRBD1

CDR3 protein: CARGGRGTGSYGYTF
CDR3 DNA: TGCGCCCGCGGGGGGAGGGGGACAGGGTCGTATGGCTACACCTTC
V gene: TRBV28
J gene: TRBJ1-2
clone size: -
D gene: TRBD1

CDR3 protein: CATSGIINSPLHF
CDR3 DNA: TGTGCCACCAGCGGTATCATTAATTCACCCCTCCACTTT
V gene: TRBV15
J gene: TRBJ1-6
clone size: once
D gene: -

CDR3 protein: CAWSETGLGEKLFF
CDR3 DNA: TGTGCCTGGAGTGAGACAGGGTTGGGGGAAAAACTGTTTTTT
V gene: TRBV30
J gene: TRBJ1-4
clone size: -
D gene: TRBD1

CDR3 protein: CASRATPYEQYF
CDR3 DNA: TGTGCCAGCCGCGCAACACCATACGAGCAGTACTTC
V gene: TRBV27
J gene: TRBJ2-7
clone size: -
D gene: -

CDR3 protein: CASSPEGPGITSGELFF
CDR3 DNA: TGTGCCAGCTCACCAGAGGGGCCCGGGATTACATCCGGGGAGCTGTTTTTT
V gene: TRBV18
J gene: TRBJ2-2
clone size: -
D gene: -

CDR3 protein: CASSVGTTSSYEQYF
CDR3 DNA: TGTGCCAGCAGCGTAGGGACAACCAGCTCCTACGAGCAGTACTTC
V gene: TRBV9
J gene: TRBJ2-7
clone size: -
D gene: -

CDR3 protein: CATSDLGRGQETQYF
CDR3 DNA: TGTGCCACCAGTGATTTAGGCAGGGGCCAAGAGACCCAGTACTTC
V gene: TRBV24-1
J gene: TRBJ2-5
clone size: -
D gene: -

CDR3 protein: CASSQDSGNIQYF
CDR3 DNA: TGTGCCAGCAGCCAAGATAGTGGGAACATTCAGTACTTC
V gene: TRBV3-1/TRBV3-2
J gene: TRBJ2-4
clone size: -
D gene: -

CDR3 protein: CASSQDSSTDTQYF
CDR3 DNA: TGCGCCAGCAGCCAAGATTCGAGCACAGATACGCAGTATTTT
V gene: TRBV4-3
J gene: TRBJ2-3
clone size: -
D gene: -

CDR3 protein: CASSLGWATEAFF
CDR3 DNA: TGTGCCAGCAGTTTAGGCTGGGCCACTGAAGCTTTCTTT
V gene: TRBV28
J gene: TRBJ1-1
clone size: -
D gene: -

CDR3 protein: CAWSLQGRADNQPQHF
CDR3 DNA: TGTGCCTGGAGTCTTCAGGGCAGGGCCGACAATCAGCCCCAGCATTTT
V gene: TRBV30
J gene: TRBJ1-5
clone size: -
D gene: -

CDR3 protein: CASSRTGHGDEKLFF
CDR3 DNA: TGCGCCAGCAGCCGGACAGGGCATGGTGATGAAAAACTGTTTTTT
V gene: TRBV4-1
J gene: TRBJ1-4
clone size: -
D gene: TRBD1

CDR3 protein: CASSVLGTGPLSGGYTF
CDR3 DNA: TGTGCCAGCAGCGTCCTCGGGACAGGCCCACTTTCGGGAGGCTACACCTTC
V gene: TRBV9
J gene: TRBJ1-2
clone size: -
D gene: TRBD1

CDR3 protein: CASTSDWAYEQYF
CDR3 DNA: TGTGCCAGCACCTCAGATTGGGCCTACGAGCAGTACTTC
V gene: TRBV11-2
J gene: TRBJ2-7
clone size: -
D gene: -

CDR3 protein: CASKHRDIQETQYF
CDR3 DNA: TGTGCCAGCAAACACCGGGACATACAAGAGACCCAGTACTTC
V gene: TRBV6-5
J gene: TRBJ2-5
clone size: -
D gene: -

CDR3 protein: CASSYRPEQFF
CDR3 DNA: TGTGCCAGCAGCTACCGACCAGAGCAGTTCTTC
V gene: TRBV7-2
J gene: TRBJ2-1
clone size: -
D gene: -

CDR3 protein: CASSEAGDEQFF
CDR3 DNA: TGCGCCAGCAGCGAGGCCGGGGATGAGCAGTTCTTC
V gene: TRBV5-1
J gene: TRBJ2-1
clone size: -
D gene: -

CDR3 protein: CASSPPGQGTYEQYF
CDR3 DNA: TGTGCCAGCAGCCCGCCGGGACAGGGCACCTACGAGCAGTACTTC
V gene: TRBV5-4
J gene: TRBJ2-7
clone size: -
D gene: TRBD1

CDR3 protein: CASSTRAGVGAFF
CDR3 DNA: TGTGCCAGTAGTACCCGAGCCGGGGTGGGAGCTTTCTTT
V gene: TRBV19
J gene: TRBJ1-1
clone size: -
D gene: -

CDR3 protein: CASSQEARGDLSEQYF
CDR3 DNA: TGTGCCAGCAGCCAAGAAGCCCGGGGGGATCTATCCGAGCAGTACTTC
V gene: TRBV4-2
J gene: TRBJ2-7
clone size: -
D gene: TRBD2

CDR3 protein: CASSSRGYYEQYF
CDR3 DNA: TGTGCCAGCAGCTCGAGGGGGTACTACGAGCAGTACTTC
V gene: TRBV6-6
J gene: TRBJ2-7
clone size: -
D gene: -

CDR3 protein: CASSSEAGPRSTEAFF
CDR3 DNA: TGTGCCAGCAGCTCTGAGGCAGGCCCTCGGAGCACTGAAGCTTTCTTT
V gene: TRBV7-9
J gene: TRBJ1-1
clone size: few
D gene: -

CDR3 protein: CASSQTGIYGYTF
CDR3 DNA: TGTGCCAGCAGTCAGACAGGGATATATGGCTACACCTTC
V gene: TRBV14
J gene: TRBJ1-2
clone size: few
D gene: TRBD1

CDR3 protein: CASGESGDPYEQYF
CDR3 DNA: TGCGCCAGTGGAGAGAGCGGGGACCCGTACGAGCAGTACTTC
V gene: TRBV5-1
J gene: TRBJ2-7
clone size: -
D gene: TRBD2

CDR3 protein: CASSSPDSGGSYEQYF
CDR3 DNA: TGTGCCAGCAGTTCCCCCGATAGCGGGGGCTCCTACGAGCAGTACTTC
V gene: TRBV6-5
J gene: TRBJ2-7
clone size: once
D gene: TRBD2

CDR3 protein: CASSVGVSSTDTQYF
CDR3 DNA: TGTGCCAGCAGCGTAGGAGTCAGTAGCACAGATACGCAGTATTTT
V gene: TRBV9
J gene: TRBJ2-3
clone size: -
D gene: -

CDR3 protein: CATSDFKGQGGNEQFF
CDR3 DNA: TGTGCCACCAGTGATTTCAAAGGACAGGGGGGCAATGAGCAGTTCTTC
V gene: TRBV24-1
J gene: TRBJ2-1
clone size: -
D gene: TRBD1

CDR3 protein: CASSLSATPSGYGYTF
CDR3 DNA: TGTGCCAGCAGCTTATCTGCGACACCCTCGGGCTATGGCTACACCTTC
V gene: TRBV7-2
J gene: TRBJ1-2
clone size: -
D gene: -

CDR3 protein: CASSIGGYSNQPQHF
CDR3 DNA: TGTGCCAGTAGTATAGGAGGTTATAGCAATCAGCCCCAGCATTTT
V gene: TRBV19
J gene: TRBJ1-5
clone size: -
D gene: -

CDR3 protein: CASSLGSKYQETQYF
CDR3 DNA: TGTGCCAGCAGCTTAGGCTCAAAGTACCAAGAGACCCAGTACTTC
V gene: TRBV7-9
J gene: TRBJ2-5
clone size: -
D gene: -

CDR3 protein: CASSLVHAGSTDTQYF
CDR3 DNA: TGTGCCAGCAGTTTAGTCCACGCCGGGAGCACAGATACGCAGTATTTT
V gene: TRBV28
J gene: TRBJ2-3
clone size: -
D gene: -

CDR3 protein: CASSFNRAYQETQYF
CDR3 DNA: TGTGCCAGCAGTTTTAACAGGGCGTACCAAGAGACCCAGTACTTC
V gene: TRBV28
J gene: TRBJ2-5
clone size: -
D gene: -

CDR3 protein: CASSWDGPQGGELFF
CDR3 DNA: TGTGCCAGCAGTTGGGATGGACCTCAGGGCGGGGAGCTGTTTTTT
V gene: TRBV6-2/TRBV6-3
J gene: TRBJ2-2
clone size: -
D gene: -

CDR3 protein: CASRKDRSTGELFF
CDR3 DNA: TGTGCCAGCAGAAAAGATCGAAGTACCGGGGAGCTGTTTTTT
V gene: TRBV11-3
J gene: TRBJ2-2
clone size: -
D gene: -

CDR3 protein: CASSHTGTSGVNEQFF
CDR3 DNA: TGCGCCAGCAGCCATACCGGGACTAGCGGGGTTAATGAGCAGTTCTTC
V gene: TRBV4-1
J gene: TRBJ2-1
clone size: once
D gene: TRBD2

CDR3 protein: CASRRGPGNQPQHF
CDR3 DNA: TGTGCCAGCCGCCGCGGGCCGGGCAATCAGCCCCAGCATTTT
V gene: TRBV3-1/TRBV3-2
J gene: TRBJ1-5
clone size: -
D gene: -

CDR3 protein: CASRPGGNYGYTF
CDR3 DNA: TGCGCCAGCCGACCAGGGGGCAACTATGGCTACACCTTC
V gene: TRBV5-1
J gene: TRBJ1-2
clone size: few
D gene: TRBD1

CDR3 protein: CASSLVPTGSGETQYF
CDR3 DNA: TGTGCTAGCAGCTTAGTACCCACAGGGTCGGGGGAGACCCAGTACTTC
V gene: TRBV7-7
J gene: TRBJ2-5
clone size: -
D gene: -

CDR3 protein: CSASGPRTYGYTF
CDR3 DNA: TGCAGTGCTAGTGGGCCGAGGACCTATGGCTACACCTTC
V gene: TRBV20-1
J gene: TRBJ1-2
clone size: -
D gene: -